Following are 27 T cell receptor beta chains from one sample sequenced in a study of T cell changes during pregnancy in multiple sclerosis. Only in-frame clones appear in the TCRdb table, and some are missing; sequencing was by immunoSEQ multiplex PCR. Among about 68,000 clones, approximately 90% were seen once, and the ten largest hold around 1.6%. Sequenced here: peripheral blood, sampled in the third trimester of pregnancy. These receptors originate from a female donor with multiple sclerosis, enrolled in a pregnancy study.

The V and J genes are TRBV30 and TRBJ1-3, with 10 bases that match TRBD1. CDR3 length: 18 amino acids. From germline, CDR1 is GTSNPN and CDR2 SVGIG (reference sequence). V shed 5 bases, J shed 0 bases, and the junction held 13 bases outside the gene matches. This CDR3 is CAWSDSGTGVYSGNTIYF. In DNA form, the CDR3 reads TGTGCCTGGTCTGACTCTGGGACAGGGGTTTACTCTGGAAACACCATATATTTT.

V gene TRBV27 combines with J gene TRBJ1-2; D gene ambiguous. Trimming took off 4 bases at V and 0 bases at J, with 18 bases between the two ends. The germline CDR1 and CDR2 sequences are MNHEY and SMNVEV (reference sequence). This CDR3 has 17 residues. The CDR3 nucleotides are TGTGCCAGCAGTTACAGAGCCCCCTCCTCCTCTAACTATGGCTACACCTTC. Encoded protein: CASSYRAPSSSNYGYTF.

The J gene is TRBJ1-1, the V gene TRBV12-5; D remains unclear. CDR3 length equals 14 residues. V lost 7 bases to trimming and J lost 4 bases, with 16 bases between them. The germline V gene encodes CDR1 LGHNT and CDR2 FRNRAP. The CDR3 nucleotides read TGTGCTAGTGCCACTTCGCAATTAGTCACTGAAGCTTTCTTT. This translates into CASATSQLVTEAFF.

This chain joins TRBV5-1 and TRBJ1-1; D not resolved. This CDR3 has 14 amino acids. Per germline, CDR1 SGHRS and CDR2 YFSETQ. V was trimmed by 3 bases and J by 4 bases, leaving 13 bases between them. DNA of the CDR3: TGCGCCAGCAGCTGGCAACAAGCGGGCACTGAAGCTTTCTTT. Its translation: CASSWQQAGTEAFF.

The chain uses TRBV10-1 and TRBJ2-1; 10 bases are shared with TRBD2. The V and J ends lost 2 bases and 7 bases, in that order; junction bases with no gene match: 8. The length of the CDR3 is 16 residues. Germline assignment: CDR1 WNHNN and CDR2 SYGVQD (reference sequence). CDR3 region: CASSEASSGSSNEQFF. DNA for the CDR3: TGCGCCAGCAGTGAGGCCTCTAGCGGGAGCAGTAATGAGCAGTTCTTC.

V usage is TRBV18 and J usage is TRBJ2-3; D is unresolved. The CDR3 has 16 amino acids. Trimming left V 2 bases short and J 0 bases short, with 12 bases between. Per the germline V gene, CDR1 is KGHSH and CDR2 is LQKENI. DNA of the CDR3: TGTGCCAGCTCACCAGATACAGCAACTAGCACAGATACGCAGTATTTT. Its translation: CASSPDTATSTDTQYF. Full variable domain (rest looked up from reference TRBV18 and TRBJ2-3): NAGVMQNPRHLVRRRGQEARLRCSPMKGHSHVYWYRQLPEEGLKFMVYLQKENIIDESGMPKERFSAEFPKEGPSILRIQQVVRGDSAAYFCASSPDTATSTDTQYFGPGTRLTVL.

The chain joins TRBV6-5 to TRBJ1-1, with D unresolved. V was pared by 7 bases and J by 3 bases, with 18 bases between. Germline CDR1 reads MNHEY; CDR2 reads SVGAGI. This CDR3 contains 15 residues. The CDR3 bases are TGTGCCAGCACCCGAACCAGGTTTGTGGACACTGAAGCTTTCTTT. This gives the protein CASTRTRFVDTEAFF.

In this sample, this clone turned up once. The chain is built from TRBV19 and TRBJ2-3, with D perhaps matching TRBD2 (5 bases). The CDR3 runs 14 residues. Germline V gene sequence: CDR1 LNHDA, CDR2 SQIVND (reference sequence). V was trimmed by 1 base and J by 2 bases, leaving 7 bases between them. CDR3 region: CASSIGLATDTQYF. The CDR3 nucleotides are TGTGCCAGTAGTATAGGGCTAGCCACAGATACGCAGTATTTT.

The gene calls are TRBV12-5 and TRBJ1-1, with 9 bases matching TRBD1. The CDR3 length is 15 residues. Germline V gene data show CDR1 as LGHNT and CDR2 as FRNRAP. J was trimmed by 0 bases and V by 6 bases; bases with no gene match: 5. The CDR3 region has the DNA TGTGCTAGTGGCCCGGGACAGGGTTTGAACACTGAAGCTTTCTTT. This encodes CASGPGQGLNTEAFF.

The genes are TRBV11-3 and TRBJ1-1; no firm D call. V gave up 2 bases and J gave up 3 bases, with 7 bases separating them. Germline-derived CDR1 and CDR2 are SGHNT and YENEEA. CDR3 size: 13 residues. CDR3 DNA sequence: TGTGCCAGCAGCTTAATCCATGACACTGAAGCTTTCTTT. Encoded protein: CASSLIHDTEAFF.

The V and J genes are TRBV7-2 and TRBJ2-6; 7 nucleotides align to TRBD2. The ends lost 3 bases at V and 0 bases at J; junction bases unmatched: 11. Germline values: CDR1 SGHTA, CDR2 FQGNSA. This CDR3 is 19 amino acids long. The CDR3 sequence: CASSFLHIGGSSGANVLTF. The CDR3 DNA follows: TGTGCCAGCAGCTTTTTACACATTGGCGGGAGCTCTGGGGCCAACGTCCTGACTTTC.

The rearrangement joins TRBV5-4 to TRBJ1-1; tentative D call: TRBD1 (5 bases). Germline V gives CDR1 SGHNT, CDR2 YYREEE (reference sequence). The CDR3 length is 15 residues. V lost 3 bases to trimming and J lost 5 bases, with 17 bases between them. The CDR3 DNA follows: TGTGCCAGCAGCTCGGACGGACAAATGAGGACTGAAGCTTTCTTT. It yields the protein CASSSDGQMRTEAFF.

The rearrangement joins TRBV7-7 to TRBJ2-5, with D tentatively TRBD1 (5 bases). Germline assignment: CDR1 SSHAT and CDR2 FNYEAQ (reference sequence). V lost 4 bases, J lost 1 base, and 16 bases lay in between. The CDR3 length is 16 residues. The CDR3 here is CASSSLGQEVQETQYF. The CDR3 nucleotides read TGTGCCAGCAGCTCATTAGGACAAGAAGTCCAAGAGACCCAGTACTTC.

The chain uses TRBV10-3 and TRBJ1-1, with TRBD1 matching 7 bases. Germline CDR1 is ENHRY and CDR2 is SYGVKD. J lost 1 base, V lost 4 bases, and 6 bases had no gene match. This CDR3 has 15 amino acids. The CDR3 region has the DNA TGTGCCATCAGTGGCCCAGGGGGAGAGAACACTGAAGCTTTCTTT. It encodes CAISGPGGENTEAFF.

J is TRBJ1-5 and V is TRBV6-5, with D unclear. The V gene's germline CDR1 is MNHEY and CDR2 SVGAGI. The V end was cut by 0 bases, the J end by 4 bases, with 7 bases between. The CDR3 has 14 amino acids. The CDR3 coding sequence is TGTGCCAGCAGTTACTCGGGCTTAAATCAGCCCCAGCATTTT. Protein product: CASSYSGLNQPQHF.

This clone was detected a few times. V usage is TRBV25-1 and J usage is TRBJ1-5; D is possibly TRBD1 (6 bases). The V and J ends lost 10 bases and 7 bases respectively, with 11 bases between them. The CDR3 spans 11 residues. Per germline, CDR1 MGHDK and CDR2 SYGVNS. CDR3 amino acids: CANNDRQPQHF. CDR3 in DNA: TGTGCCAACAACGACAGGCAGCCCCAGCATTTT.

CDR3 protein: CASSPTRESQPQHF. The CDR3 coding sequence is TGTGCCAGCAGCCCCACGAGGGAATCTCAGCCCCAGCATTTT. V gene TRBV7-2 combines with J gene TRBJ1-5, with D uncertain. The CDR3 extends over 14 amino acids. V was shortened by 5 bases and J by 6 bases, with 14 bases between the two germline ends. From germline, CDR1 is SGHTA and CDR2 FQGNSA.

The V and J genes are TRBV5-5 and TRBJ1-2; D gene unclear. Germline loops: CDR1 SGHKS, CDR2 YYEKEE (reference sequence). This CDR3 has 14 amino acids. Trimming took off 0 bases at V and 4 bases at J, with 10 bases between the two ends. CDR3 sequence: CASSLVADAYGYTF. The CDR3 DNA sequence: TGTGCCAGCAGCTTGGTAGCGGACGCCTATGGCTACACCTTC.

The CDR3: CASSLRDSGGEQYF. The CDR3 DNA reads TGTGCCAGCTCACTCCGGGACTCAGGGGGCGAGCAGTACTTC. The chain carries TRBV18 and TRBJ2-7; maybe TRBD1 (7 bases). V was shortened by 4 bases and J by 6 bases, with 16 bases between the two germline ends. The germline gives CDR1 KGHSH, CDR2 LQKENI. There are 14 residues in the CDR3.

The J gene is TRBJ2-5, the V gene TRBV7-9; TRBD2 agrees at 7 bases. Trimming cost V 0 bases and J 4 bases; bases outside gene matches: 5. The CDR3 length is 15 residues. Germline V gives CDR1 SEHNR, CDR2 FQNEAQ (reference sequence). The CDR3 DNA follows: TGTGCCAGCAGCTTAGCCGGGGGGAGGAGAGAGACCCAGTACTTC. Protein sequence: CASSLAGGRRETQYF.

This chain connects TRBV19 to TRBJ1-2; perhaps TRBD1 as D (5 bases). Germline assignment: CDR1 LNHDA and CDR2 SQIVND (reference sequence). The CDR3 loop spans 13 amino acids. V lost 3 bases to trimming and J lost 2 bases, with 7 bases between them. CDR3 sequence reads: CASSISGNYGYTF. CDR3 bases: TGTGCCAGTAGTATTTCAGGGAACTATGGCTACACCTTC.

V and J are TRBV6-5 and TRBJ2-5; D remains unclear. The germline V and J ends were trimmed by 0 bases and 1 base, with 6 bases remaining between them. Germline values: CDR1 MNHEY, CDR2 SVGAGI. The CDR3 totals 14 residues. Here the CDR3 reads CASSYSSTQETQYF. The CDR3 DNA reads TGTGCCAGCAGTTACTCGAGTACCCAAGAGACCCAGTACTTC.

V gene TRBV7-2 combines with J gene TRBJ1-1; D unclear. CDR1 is SGHTA and CDR2 is FQGNSA in the germline V gene. The CDR3 is 13 amino acids. Deletions cut 1 base from V and 7 bases from J, with 10 bases between. The CDR3 bases are TGTGCCAGCAGCTTAGGGCTTGGCGGTGAAGCTTTCTTT. This codes for CASSLGLGGEAFF. The whole variable domain, remainder taken from reference TRBV7-2 and TRBJ1-1, is GAGVSQSPSNKVTEKGKDVELRCDPISGHTALYWYRQSLGQGLEFLIYFQGNSAPDKSGLPSDRFSAERTGGSVSTLTIQRTQQEDSAVYLCASSLGLGGEAFFGQGTRLTVV.

J is TRBJ2-2 and V is TRBV2; 10 positions agree with TRBD1. The CDR3 runs to 15 residues. Losses at the gene ends were 7 bases for V and 1 base for J; bases not matched to a gene: 3. Germline CDR1 is SNHLY and CDR2 is FYNNEI. The CDR3 DNA is TGTGCCAGCACTAGGGACAGGGGGAACACCGGGGAGCTGTTTTTT. Encoded protein: CASTRDRGNTGELFF.

The chain employs TRBV25-1 and TRBJ1-2; D not resolved. Trimming cost V 5 bases and J 5 bases, with 24 bases left between them. CDR1 and CDR2 (germline): MGHDK, SYGVNS. This CDR3 comprises 17 residues. The CDR3 here is CASSPPGSRENLYGYTF. As DNA, the CDR3 is TGTGCCAGCAGTCCCCCTGGGTCCCGGGAGAACCTATATGGCTACACCTTC.

This sequence joins TRBV21-1 and TRBJ1-1; TRBD1, the table's D call, was not compared with the DNA. TRBV21-1 corresponds to a pseudogene. The CDR3 runs to 17 residues. CDR3 loop: CASSKAQGTDMNTEAFF. CDR3 nucleotides: TGTGCCAGCAGCAAAGCGCAGGGGACAGACATGAACACTGAAGCTTTCTTT.

The V gene is TRBV4-3, the J gene TRBJ2-5; possibly TRBD1 for D (5 bases). The CDR3 spans 16 residues. Germline V lookup: CDR1 LGHNA, CDR2 YSLEER. V lost 4 bases and J lost 4, with 19 bases in between. This chain's CDR3 is CASSPQTNVGRETQYF. Written as DNA, the CDR3 is TGCGCCAGCAGCCCCCAGACGAACGTGGGGCGAGAGACCCAGTACTTC.